The present T cell receptor (beta chain) was sequenced within a study of blood T cell repertoires in COVID-19. On the study more broadly: T cells, B-cell-depleted T cells, or PBMCs provided the cDNA or gDNA that served as material.

The repertoire was sequenced with immunoSEQ multiplex PCR; TCRdb's copy has only in-frame clones and lacks some. The table has about 160,000 clones, around 92% seen once. Specimen: peripheral blood. The clonotype originates from a young man with COVID-19, enrolled during active disease.

The CDR3 is CASSRQGTNEKLFF. CDR3 DNA sequence: TGCGCCAGCAGCCGACAGGGGACTAATGAAAAACTGTTTTTT. The chain links TRBV4-1 to TRBJ1-4, with TRBD1 matching 8 bases. The V and J ends lost 4 bases and 2 bases, in that order; junction bases with no gene match: 0. This CDR3 has 14 amino acids. CDR1 and CDR2 from the germline V gene are MGHRA and YSYEKL.